This T cell receptor (beta chain) was found in a study of identical twins' blood T cells. TCRdb re-derived calls from the 5' RACE reads in MiXCR, one entry per CDR3 protein. The data contain roughly 380,000 distinct CDR3 sequences, roughly 28% of them singletons. J lost 8 bases, V lost 0 bases, and 10 bases had no gene match. CDR1 and CDR2 from the germline V gene are SGHRS and YFSETQ. The CDR3 is 15 amino acids. The sample comprised PBMCs. This sequence was found in a woman aged 18-49 years in good health. The chain is built from TRBV5-1 and TRBJ1-2; 7 bases are a match to TRBD1. This CDR3 is CASSLARQGVGGYTF. The CDR3 DNA is TGCGCCAGCAGCTTGGCCAGGCAGGGGGTAGGAGGCTACACCTTC.